This passage covers 5 T cell receptor beta chains from one sample sequenced in a study of cytomegalovirus exposure and HLA in healthy donors. 13 Jbeta primers and 60 Vbeta primers were used for the PCR. The repertoire was sequenced with immunoSEQ multiplex PCR; TCRdb's copy has only in-frame clones and lacks some. This sample carries under 150,000 clones, around 68% of them seen once, and the ten largest clones take about 4%. Sequencing was carried out using PBMCs. The receptors derive from a middle-aged woman in good health and CMV-seropositive.

There are a few counts of this clone. This chain joins TRBV13 and TRBJ2-3; 9 positions match TRBD2. V shed 5 bases, J shed 2 bases, and the junction held 5 bases outside the gene matches. CDR3 size: 15 residues. The germline V gene has CDR1 PRHDT and CDR2 FYEKMQ (reference sequence). In nucleotides, the CDR3 is TGTGCCAGCAGCGTTAGCGGGGGCGTCACAGATACGCAGTATTTT. Amino acid sequence: CASSVSGGVTDTQYF.

Comment on this clone: Mismatch with germline at one junction end may stem from a read error. V is TRBV7-9 and J is TRBJ1-1, with D unresolved. The CDR3 totals 14 residues. The germline gives CDR1 SEHNR, CDR2 FQNEAQ (reference sequence). DNA of the CDR3: TGTTCCAGCAGCTTTTCAGGTGCGGGCACTGAAGCTTTCTTT. Translating it yields CSSSFSGAGTEAFF.

J is TRBJ1-4 and V is TRBV7-9; D is possibly TRBD1 (6 bases). V was trimmed by 5 bases and J by 3 bases, leaving 10 bases between them. This CDR3 is 14 amino acids long. The germline V gene has CDR1 SEHNR and CDR2 FQNEAQ (reference sequence). The CDR3 is CASSQQGPNEKLFF. The CDR3 DNA follows: TGTGCCAGCAGCCAACAGGGTCCTAATGAAAAACTGTTTTTT.

The chain has TRBV6-5 and TRBJ1-1; the match to TRBD1 covers 8 bases. CDR1 is MNHEY and CDR2 is SVGAGI in the germline V gene. V shed 2 bases and J 1 base; nucleotides not matched to a gene: 6. This CDR3 spans 16 amino acids. CDR3 in amino acids: CASSYAWTGRNTEAFF. CDR3 bases: TGTGCCAGCAGTTACGCGTGGACAGGGCGGAACACTGAAGCTTTCTTT.

The gene calls are TRBV7-9 and TRBJ2-5, with 7 bases that match TRBD1. Gene TRBJ2-7 matches the end of the DNA better, so the J call may be wrong. There are 14 residues in the CDR3. CDR1 and CDR2 (germline): SEHNR, FQNEAQ (reference sequence). CDR3 in DNA: TGTGCCAGCAGCTTACCGGGACAGCCCTACGAGCAGTACTTC. It is translated as CASSLPGQPYEQYF.